Listed below are T cell receptor beta chains from one sample, sequenced in a study of blood T cell repertoires in COVID-19. The repertoire was sequenced with immunoSEQ multiplex PCR; TCRdb's copy has only in-frame clones and lacks some. The data show fewer than 250,000 clones, around four fifths seen once. Material for sequencing was peripheral blood. The receptors come from a woman in her fifties or sixties with active or convalescent COVID-19. CDR3s include the opening cysteine and the closing phenylalanine or tryptophan. A D gene is named only where the DNA matches it firmly. Where a row states a size, it is once, few, many or the class of an expanded clone; other rows omit it.

J	V	size	D	CDR3	DNA
TRBJ1-5	TRBV16	-	-	CASSAGRNNQPQHF	TGTGCCAGCAGCGCGGGACGGAACAATCAGCCCCAGCATTTT
TRBJ1-2	TRBV6-1	-	-	CASSEVGGYGYTF	TGTGCCAGCAGTGAAGTTGGAGGCTATGGCTACACCTTC
TRBJ1-2	TRBV3-1/TRBV3-2	once	TRBD1	CASSQTGTEDGYTF	TGTGCCAGCAGCCAAACCGGGACAGAGGATGGCTACACCTTC
TRBJ1-2	TRBV5-5	-	TRBD1	CASRSGTGGKGDYGYTF	TGTGCCAGCAGGTCCGGGACAGGGGGCAAGGGGGACTATGGCTACACCTTC
TRBJ2-5	TRBV21-1	-	-	CASSKVTNYETQYF	TGTGCCAGCAGCAAAGTTACTAATTATGAGACCCAGTACTTC
TRBJ1-6	TRBV2	-	-	CASSIDSSYNSPLHF	TGTGCCAGCAGTATCGACAGCTCCTATAATTCACCCCTCCACTTT
TRBJ2-3	TRBV19	-	-	CASGEEGSTDTQYF	TGTGCCAGCGGAGAAGAGGGCTCCACAGATACGCAGTATTTT
TRBJ2-3	TRBV7-6	-	-	CASSLAGGQGDTQYF	TGTGCCAGCAGCTTAGCGGGGGGGCAGGGAGATACGCAGTATTTT
TRBJ1-1	TRBV27	once	-	CASSFWGRGEAFF	TGTGCCAGCAGTTTTTGGGGGCGAGGTGAAGCTTTCTTT
TRBJ1-1	TRBV2	-	-	CASSPRGEGSTEAFF	TGTGCCAGCAGTCCCCGCGGGGAGGGGAGCACTGAAGCTTTCTTT
TRBJ2-5	TRBV6-2/TRBV6-3	-	TRBD1	CASSKQGTPQETQYF	TGTGCCAGCAGTAAACAGGGGACCCCCCAAGAGACCCAGTACTTC
TRBJ1-2	TRBV14	-	-	CASSRGGNYGYTF	TGTGCCAGCAGCCGTGGAGGGAACTATGGCTACACCTTC
TRBJ1-3	TRBV14	-	-	CASSRQGFHGNTIYF	TGTGCCAGCAGCCGGCAGGGGTTTCATGGAAACACCATATATTTT
TRBJ2-1	TRBV10-1	-	TRBD2	CASSGAGGYNEQFF	TGCGCCAGCAGTGGGGCGGGAGGGTACAATGAGCAGTTCTTC
TRBJ2-3	TRBV19	-	TRBD1	CASSIPGTGGADTQYF	TGTGCCAGTAGTATACCCGGGACAGGGGGCGCAGATACGCAGTATTTT
TRBJ1-2	TRBV3-1/TRBV3-2	-	-	CASSQDNRAEGYTF	TGTGCCAGCAGCCAAGATAACAGGGCGGAGGGCTACACCTTC
TRBJ2-7	TRBV6-5	-	-	CASSIQGKPYEQYF	TGTGCCAGCAGTATCCAGGGTAAACCCTACGAGCAGTACTTC
TRBJ1-1	TRBV9	-	TRBD1	CASTFRDRNTEAFF	TGTGCCAGTACGTTCCGGGACAGGAACACTGAAGCTTTCTTT
TRBJ1-6	TRBV5-4	-	-	CASSLNTGSNSPLHF	TGTGCCAGCAGCTTGAACACAGGGAGTAATTCACCCCTCCACTTT
TRBJ2-7	TRBV2	-	TRBD2	CASRGGSYEQYF	TGTGCCAGCAGAGGCGGGAGCTACGAGCAGTACTTC
TRBJ1-1	TRBV11-1	-	-	CASSIRTAEAFF	TGTGCCAGCAGCATCCGGACAGCGGAAGCTTTCTTT